This TCR beta chain was found in a study of blood T cells in healthy people across ages. Study conclusions and caveats: Greater diversity and more naive CD4+ cells were seen in long-lived donors than in aged donors.

V lost 1 base and J lost 14; bases outside the gene matches: 17. The CDR3 runs 16 residues. Germline V gives CDR1 SGHAT, CDR2 FQNNGV. For the second PCR, which ran for 7 to 11 cycles, a sample-barcoded 5' primer and a J-beta primer mix were used. TCRdb redid the calling of the 5' RACE reads with MiXCR, one entry per CDR3 protein. The data show 700,000 to 900,000 distinct CDR3 sequences, roughly 50% seen once. As to this clonotype: Its antigen is undetermined.

This sequence was found in an elderly man in good health. The rearrangement uses TRBV11-2 and TRBJ2-3; 8 positions agree with TRBD1. The specimen sequenced was blood. CDR3: CASSLGQGTRHRYAYF. CDR3 coding DNA: TGTGCCAGCAGCTTAGGACAGGGGACCCGGCACAGATACGCGTATTTT.